Presented here are 32 T cell receptor beta chains from one specimen sequenced in a study of OX40 agonist ivuxolimab in advanced cancers. Profiling relied on immunoSEQ multiplex PCR, and the TCRdb table lists in-frame clones only, not all of them. The sample holds about 77,000 clones, roughly 85% seen once. Sequenced material: CD4+ or CD8+ T cells sorted from blood, taken in a trial of the OX40 agonist ivuxolimab. Every receptor here comes from an adult with an advanced solid tumor such as melanoma, head and neck, liver or kidney cancer.

This clone is a singleton in its sample. The genes are TRBV7-2 and TRBJ2-1; D gene ambiguous. The CDR3 contains 14 residues. Germline V gene lookup returns CDR1 SGHTA and CDR2 FQGNSA. V lost 5 bases and J 9 bases, leaving 17 bases between the germline ends. The CDR3 is CASSANLGSGEQFF. The CDR3 bases are TGTGCCAGCAGCGCAAATTTGGGATCGGGTGAGCAGTTCTTC.

On this clone itself: Other DNA sequences within the sample encode an identical CDR3. The rearrangement links TRBV7-2 to TRBJ1-5; D is unclear. The CDR3 is 15 residues long. V lost 2 bases, J lost 2 bases, and 10 bases lay in between. The germline gives CDR1 SGHTA, CDR2 FQGNSA. The CDR3 bases are TGTGCCAGCAGCTTAAGCAGATTTGGCAATCAGCCCCAGCATTTT. It encodes CASSLSRFGNQPQHF.

The gene calls are TRBV7-9 and TRBJ1-1, with D hard to call. The CDR3 extends over 17 amino acids. Germline V gives CDR1 SEHNR, CDR2 FQNEAQ (reference sequence). V was shortened by 5 bases and J by 0 bases, with 19 bases between the two germline ends. This CDR3 is CASSITGGEQMNTEAFF. The DNA of the CDR3 is TGTGCCAGCAGCATCACGGGTGGGGAACAGATGAACACTGAAGCTTTCTTT.

Remarks on this clone: The same CDR3 is also encoded by other DNA sequences in this sample. Here the CDR3 reads CASSLGGGGQPQHF. For the CDR3, the DNA is TGTGCCAGCAGCTTAGGGGGGGGTGGACAGCCCCAGCATTTT. V is TRBV7-9 and J is TRBJ1-5; D is possibly TRBD1 (5 bases). Germline CDR1 and CDR2: SEHNR and FQNEAQ (reference sequence). V gave up 1 base and J gave up 7 bases, with 11 bases separating them. The CDR3 totals 14 residues.

V is TRBV6-5 and J is TRBJ1-6; D might be TRBD1 (5 bases). This CDR3 has 16 amino acids. Trimming shortened V by 2 bases and J by 10 bases, and 18 bases separated the two germline ends. Germline CDR1 MNHEY, CDR2 SVGAGI. The CDR3 spells CASSYGGRLGGSPLHF. The CDR3 DNA follows: TGTGCCAGCAGTTACGGGGGACGTCTTGGAGGGTCACCCCTCCACTTT.

The CDR3 reads CASSLGSVAVVGYTF. DNA for the CDR3: TGTGCCAGCAGCTTAGGATCAGTGGCAGTCGTTGGCTACACCTTC. The gene calls are TRBV7-8 and TRBJ1-2; D gene unclear. V dropped 1 base and J dropped 7 bases, with 16 bases sitting between them. This CDR3 region has 15 residues. Germline assignment: CDR1 SGHVS and CDR2 FQNEAQ.

This clone was observed a handful of times. This sample includes further DNA sequences coding for the same CDR3. The V call is TRBV5-6, the J call TRBJ2-5; no reliable D call. This CDR3 region has 11 residues. Germline V lookup: CDR1 SGHDT, CDR2 YYEEEE. Trimming pared 0 bases from V and 3 bases from J, leaving 0 bases between. DNA of the CDR3: TGTGCCAGCAGCTTGGAAGAGACCCAGTACTTC. This gives the protein CASSLEETQYF. The full variable domain, completed using reference TRBV5-6 and TRBJ2-5, is DAGVTQSPTHLIKTRGQQVTLRCSPKSGHDTVSWYQQALGQGPQFIFQYYEEEERQRGNFPDRFSGHQFPNYSSELNVNALLLGDSALYLCASSLEETQYFGPGTRLLVL.

This chain uses TRBV20-1 with TRBJ2-3; 9 nucleotides line up with TRBD1. Germline trimming cut 6 bases from V and 6 bases from J; bases unmatched to any gene: 1. The CDR3 contains 11 residues. The germline V gene has CDR1 DFQATT and CDR2 SNEGSKA (reference sequence). The CDR3 DNA sequence: TGCAGTGCGGGACAGGGCGATACGCAGTATTTT. This translates into CSAGQGDTQYF.

The V call is TRBV28, the J call TRBJ1-1; weak D call: TRBD1 (5 bases). Germline V gene sequence: CDR1 MDHEN, CDR2 SYDVKM. CDR3 length: 13 amino acids. The ends were cut back, 5 bases at V and 5 bases at J, with 12 bases in the middle. The CDR3 loop reads CASSGRGTTEAFF. CDR3 nucleotides: TGTGCCAGCAGTGGGCGGGGGACTACTGAAGCTTTCTTT.

The sample holds one count of this clone. This chain links TRBV6-1 with TRBJ2-7, with D possibly TRBD1 on 6 matching bases. Trimming pared 7 bases from V and 6 bases from J, leaving 10 bases between. In germline, CDR1 is MNHNS, CDR2 SASEGT. The length of the CDR3 is 11 residues. CDR3 nucleotides: TGTGCCAGCACGCAGGGGAGCGAGCAGTACTTC. Protein: CASTQGSEQYF.

This clone was counted a single time. The chain is built from TRBV6-5 and TRBJ1-1; D gene uncertain. Germline V gives CDR1 MNHEY, CDR2 SVGAGI. The CDR3 is 14 residues long. The V end lost 2 bases, the J end lost 1 base, and 8 bases lay between the germline ends. The CDR3 DNA sequence: TGTGCCAGCAGTTACGGAGAGGGGAACACTGAAGCTTTCTTT. It codes for CASSYGEGNTEAFF.

CDR3 residues: CASGPAGGLYDNEQFF. CDR3 DNA sequence: TGTGCTAGTGGTCCCGCGGGGGGGCTATATGACAATGAGCAGTTCTTC. This sequence joins TRBV12-5 and TRBJ2-1; the match to TRBD2 covers 9 bases. The CDR3 is 16 amino acids. After removal of 5 bases from V and 5 bases from J, the junction contained 10 bases not matched to a gene. Germline values: CDR1 LGHNT, CDR2 FRNRAP.

The rearrangement links TRBV19 to TRBJ1-4, with D perhaps TRBD1 (6 bases). The CDR3 runs 19 residues. The germline CDR1 and CDR2 sequences are LNHDA and SQIVND (reference sequence). Trimming cost V 5 bases and J 5 bases, with 27 bases left between them. CDR3 sequence: CASSASLTPGARVNEKLFF. CDR3 DNA: TGTGCCAGTAGTGCCTCTCTCACCCCGGGGGCAAGGGTGAATGAAAAACTGTTTTTT. Filled out from reference TRBV19 and TRBJ1-4, the complete variable domain reads DGGITQSPKYLFRKEGQNVTLSCEQNLNHDAMYWYRQDPGQGLRLIYYSQIVNDFQKGDIAEGYSVSREKKESFPLTVTSAQKNPTAFYLCASSASLTPGARVNEKLFFGSGTQLSVL.

This clone has a single count. The V gene is TRBV19, the J gene TRBJ2-3; maybe TRBD2 (6 bases). Looked up from germline, CDR1 is LNHDA and CDR2 is SQIVND (reference sequence). The length of the CDR3 is 13 residues. V dropped 6 bases and J dropped 4 bases, with 11 bases sitting between them. CDR3 region: CASSGGWSDTQYF. The CDR3 DNA reads TGTGCCAGTAGCGGGGGATGGTCAGATACGCAGTATTTT.

The chain joins TRBV4-3 to TRBJ2-6; D not resolved. In germline, CDR1 is LGHNA, CDR2 YSLEER. The CDR3 runs 15 residues. Deletions cut 1 base from V and 1 base from J, with 5 bases between. As DNA, the CDR3 is TGCGCCAGCAGCCAAGGAGGTTCTGGGGCCAACGTCCTGACTTTC. This encodes CASSQGGSGANVLTF.

The chain has TRBV6-4 and TRBJ2-1; TRBD1 aligns across 9 bases. Germline V gives CDR1 MRHNA, CDR2 SNTAGT. This CDR3 is 14 amino acids long. J was trimmed by 8 bases and V by 6 bases; bases with no gene match: 8. The CDR3 region is CASSRQQGAYEQFF. The CDR3 region has the DNA TGTGCCAGCAGCCGACAACAGGGGGCCTATGAGCAGTTCTTC.

The V and J genes are TRBV7-9 and TRBJ1-1; possible D gene TRBD1, 5 bases. Germline-derived CDR1 and CDR2 are SEHNR and FQNEAQ (reference sequence). The CDR3 is 15 residues long. V was cut by 5 bases and J by 3 bases, with 16 bases left in between. The CDR3 is CASSDQGAGDTEAFF. In DNA form, the CDR3 reads TGTGCCAGCAGCGATCAGGGAGCCGGAGACACTGAAGCTTTCTTT. Together with reference TRBV7-9 and TRBJ1-1, the CDR3 gives the full variable domain: DTGVSQNPRHKITKRGQNVTFRCDPISEHNRLYWYRQTLGQGPEFLTYFQNEAQLEKSRLLSDRFSAERPKGSFSTLEIQRTEQGDSAMYLCASSDQGAGDTEAFFGQGTRLTVV.

The CDR3 nucleotides read TGTGCCAGCAGCTTAGCCGGTTCAGGGGGCGATGGCTACACCTTC. This codes for CASSLAGSGGDGYTF. The chain is built from TRBV7-9 and TRBJ1-2; TRBD1 aligns across 8 bases. This CDR3 is built from 15 residues. V dropped 0 bases and J dropped 6; count of bases not matched to a gene: 6. Germline assignment: CDR1 SEHNR and CDR2 FQNEAQ (reference sequence).

V is TRBV28 and J is TRBJ2-7; 8 bases align to TRBD1. The length of the CDR3 is 14 residues. The V gene end was trimmed by 4 bases and the J gene end by 2 bases; junction bases not matched to a gene: 4. Germline loops: CDR1 MDHEN, CDR2 SYDVKM. Here the CDR3 reads CASSSPTGAYEQYF. The CDR3 nucleotides read TGTGCCAGCAGTTCCCCGACAGGGGCCTACGAGCAGTACTTC.

This clone was detected a few times. The chain links TRBV6-5 to TRBJ1-1; 9 bases fit TRBD1. Trimming removed 8 bases from V and 3 bases from J; junction bases left unmatched: 7. This CDR3 is 14 amino acids long. Germline V lookup: CDR1 MNHEY, CDR2 SVGAGI. The chain's CDR3 is CASARQGGDTEAFF. The CDR3, as DNA: TGTGCCAGCGCTCGACAGGGGGGGGACACTGAAGCTTTCTTT.

The rearrangement joins TRBV25-1 to TRBJ1-1; D is possibly TRBD1 (6 bases). V was clipped by 0 bases and J by 1 base, with 18 bases between them. The CDR3 covers 18 residues. The germline gives CDR1 MGHDK, CDR2 SYGVNS. CDR3 protein: CASSEYSWAGAGNTEAFF. CDR3 bases: TGTGCCAGCAGTGAATACTCGTGGGCGGGGGCAGGGAACACTGAAGCTTTCTTT.

This clone was found once. The chain joins TRBV5-6 to TRBJ1-4, with D possibly TRBD1 on 5 matching bases. Germline lookup yields CDR1 SGHDT and CDR2 YYEEEE. V was trimmed by 6 bases and J by 8 bases, leaving 8 bases between them. The CDR3 is 11 residues long. The CDR3 is CASNRGEKLFF. The CDR3 nucleotides are TGTGCCAGCAACCGGGGGGAAAAACTGTTTTTT.

This clone was detected only once. The V gene is TRBV6-6, the J gene TRBJ2-5; TRBD2 matches 9 bases. V dropped 8 bases and J dropped 7; count of bases not matched to a gene: 14. Germline CDR1 reads MNHNY; CDR2 reads SVGAGI (reference sequence). The CDR3 has 15 residues. CDR3 in amino acids: CASQLQAGGTLTQYF. The CDR3 DNA follows: TGTGCCAGCCAACTTCAGGCGGGGGGGACATTGACCCAGTACTTC.

This clone appeared a single time. The V gene is TRBV19, the J gene TRBJ2-1, with TRBD2 matching 12 bases. The CDR3 is 15 amino acids. With 7 bases clipped from V and 9 bases from J, the junction kept 10 bases outside the gene matches. Germline loops: CDR1 LNHDA, CDR2 SQIVND (reference sequence). The CDR3 sequence is CASKMLAGGLGEQFF. The CDR3, as DNA: TGTGCCAGTAAGATGCTAGCGGGGGGGCTGGGTGAGCAGTTCTTC.

The CDR3 protein is CASRRQQNEQFF. CDR3 DNA: TGTGCTAGTCGACGGCAACAGAATGAGCAGTTCTTC. The chain has TRBV12-5 and TRBJ2-1; no clear D gene. The CDR3 is 12 residues long. Germline V gene lookup returns CDR1 LGHNT and CDR2 FRNRAP. V lost 8 bases and J 7 bases, leaving 12 bases between the germline ends. Together with reference TRBV12-5 and TRBJ2-1, the CDR3 gives the full variable domain: DARVTQTPRHKVTEMGQEVTMRCQPILGHNTVFWYRQTMMQGLELLAYFRNRAPLDDSGMPKDRFSAEMPDATLATLKIQPSEPRDSAVYFCASRRQQNEQFFGPGTRLTVL.

The chain combines TRBV9 with TRBJ1-2; tentatively, D is TRBD1 (6 bases). Germline CDR1 is SGDLS and CDR2 is YYNGEE. Trimming stripped 4 bases from V and 4 bases from J, with 17 bases between. The CDR3 runs 15 residues. In DNA, the CDR3 is TGTGCCAGCAGCCCAGCCCCGGGGGCCGGCTATGGCTACACCTTC. Translation: CASSPAPGAGYGYTF. Looking up the rest from reference TRBV9 and TRBJ1-2 gives the full variable domain: DSGVTQTPKHLITATGQRVTLRCSPRSGDLSVYWYQQSLDQGLQFLIQYYNGEERAKGNILERFSAQQFPDLHSELNLSSLELGDSALYFCASSPAPGAGYGYTFGSGTRLTVV.

The CDR3 DNA is TGCGCCAGCAGCTTGTCCTCAGTCCTAGGCACTGAAGCTTTCTTT. Amino acids: CASSLSSVLGTEAFF. This chain connects TRBV5-1 to TRBJ1-1, with no clear D. CDR3 length: 15 amino acids. Germline V gene data show CDR1 as SGHRS and CDR2 as YFSETQ. V was cut by 1 base and J by 4 bases, with 14 bases left in between.

The chain employs TRBV23-1 and TRBJ2-7; no firm D call. TRBV23-1 is filed as an ORF, its function uncertain. This CDR3 region has 12 residues. V was clipped by 0 bases and J by 5 bases, with 5 bases between them. This chain's CDR3 is CASSQSGHEQYF. CDR3 nucleotides: TGCGCCAGCAGTCAATCAGGGCACGAGCAGTACTTC.

The chain links TRBV6-6 to TRBJ1-2, with 9 bases fitting TRBD1. V trimming: 7 bases; J trimming: 8 bases; junction bases outside the gene matches: 11. CDR3 length equals 14 residues. In germline, CDR1 is MNHNY, CDR2 SVGAGI (reference sequence). CDR3 coding DNA: TGTGCCAGCACCCCTTACAGGGGGCTTCGGGGCTACACCTTC. As protein: CASTPYRGLRGYTF.

The chain employs TRBV5-8 and TRBJ2-3; D gene ambiguous. V lost 6 bases to trimming and J lost 4 bases, with 15 bases between them. The CDR3 covers 14 residues. Germline assignment: CDR1 SGHTS and CDR2 YDEGEE. CDR3 DNA sequence: TGTGCCAGCACCGAGATTAGTCTTGCAGATACGCAGTATTTT. Translating gives CASTEISLADTQYF.

This chain links TRBV6-5 with TRBJ2-3, with TRBD2 as a possible D gene (6 bases). V gave up 2 bases and J gave up 4 bases, with 13 bases separating them. This CDR3 contains 15 residues. Germline loops: CDR1 MNHEY, CDR2 SVGAGI. CDR3 region: CASSYAGLAPDTQYF. CDR3 DNA sequence: TGTGCCAGCAGTTACGCGGGGCTAGCCCCAGATACGCAGTATTTT.

The gene calls are TRBV6-6 and TRBJ2-3, with 15 nucleotides matching TRBD2. The CDR3 is 15 amino acids. Germline trimming cut 6 bases from V and 5 bases from J; bases unmatched to any gene: 3. CDR1 and CDR2 (germline): MNHNY, SVGAGI (reference sequence). The CDR3 DNA is TGTGCCAGCAGACAGGGACTAGCGGGGGGAGATACGCAGTATTTT. As protein: CASRQGLAGGDTQYF.